This T cell receptor (beta chain) is drawn from a study of OX40 agonist ivuxolimab in advanced cancers. Study background: Patients with hepatocellular carcinoma, melanoma, renal cell or head and neck cancer made up the dose-escalation patients.

The CDR3 has 14 residues. Germline V gene lookup returns CDR1 MNHEY and CDR2 SMNVEV (reference sequence). V dropped 7 bases and J dropped 6 bases, with 17 bases sitting between them. The method was immunoSEQ multiplex PCR; TCRdb's version includes in-frame clones alone and lacks a portion of them. The data contain about 93,000 clones, around 94% of them singletons. The rearrangement links TRBV27 to TRBJ2-3, with TRBD2 as a possible D gene (5 bases). Here the sequenced sample was CD4+ or CD8+ T cells sorted from blood, taken in a trial of the OX40 agonist ivuxolimab. The receptor's source is an adult with an advanced solid tumor such as melanoma, head and neck, liver or kidney cancer. In DNA form, the CDR3 reads TGTGCCAGCAAATCAGCGGAAATCGGTGATACGCAGTATTTT. It is translated as CASKSAEIGDTQYF.